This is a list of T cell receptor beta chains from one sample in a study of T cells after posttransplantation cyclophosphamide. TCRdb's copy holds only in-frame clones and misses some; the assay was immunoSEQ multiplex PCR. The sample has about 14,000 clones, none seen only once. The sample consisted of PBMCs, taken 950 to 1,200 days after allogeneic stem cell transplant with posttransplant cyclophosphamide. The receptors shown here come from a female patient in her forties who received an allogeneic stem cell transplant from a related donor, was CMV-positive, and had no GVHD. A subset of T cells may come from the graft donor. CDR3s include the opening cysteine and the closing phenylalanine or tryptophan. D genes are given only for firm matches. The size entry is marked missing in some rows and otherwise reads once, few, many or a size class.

CASSPGQGPYEQYF TGTGCCAGCAGCCCCGGACAGGGACCGTACGAGCAGTACTTC TRBD1 TRBJ2-7 NA TRBV7-3
CASSADSSYEQYF TGTGCCAGCAGTGCGGACAGTTCCTACGAGCAGTACTTC NA TRBJ2-7 many TRBV25-1
CASSITSGDNGNEQFF TGTGCCAGTAGTATCACAAGCGGGGACAACGGGAATGAGCAGTTCTTC NA TRBJ2-1 many TRBV19
CASSLSSYNEQFF TGCGCCAGCAGCTTGTCGTCCTACAATGAGCAGTTCTTC NA TRBJ2-1 many TRBV5-1
CASSQHRGSSYEQYF TGCGCCAGCAGCCAGCACAGGGGTAGCTCCTACGAGCAGTACTTC TRBD1 TRBJ2-7 many TRBV4-3
CASSPGTGKREQYF TGTGCCAGCTCACCCGGGACAGGAAAGCGCGAGCAGTACTTC TRBD1 TRBJ2-7 many TRBV18
CASSRTGQDNQPQHF TGTGCCAGCAGCCGGACCGGACAGGACAATCAGCCCCAGCATTTT TRBD1 TRBJ1-5 NA TRBV7-2
CASSLIRGGAQETQYF TGTGCCAGCAGCTTAATAAGGGGCGGGGCCCAAGAGACCCAGTACTTC NA TRBJ2-5 many TRBV7-8
CASRGGGPYEQYF TGTGCCAGTAGGGGGGGCGGCCCCTACGAGCAGTACTTC NA TRBJ2-7 many TRBV18
CASSIDSTSGGDTQYF TGTGCCAGTAGTATAGATTCGACTAGCGGTGGAGATACGCAGTATTTT TRBD2 TRBJ2-3 many TRBV19
CASSTGTVNTGELFF TGTGCCAGCAGTACCGGGACAGTGAACACCGGGGAGCTGTTTTTT TRBD1 TRBJ2-2 few TRBV25-1
CASSSYTEEASKLFF TGTGCCAGCAGCTCCTACACCGAAGAAGCTAGCAAACTGTTTTTT NA TRBJ1-4 many TRBV5-6
CASSLGRFTHNEQFF TGTGCCAGTAGTTTGGGCCGATTCACCCACAATGAGCAGTTCTTC NA TRBJ2-1 many TRBV19